These 15 T cell receptor beta chains came from one sample sequenced in a study of T-cell memory formation after mild COVID-19 (dated by TCRdb to the early 2020s). The protocol used for the library was 5' RACE. TCRdb records Illumina NovaSeq 6000 as the sequencer. The raw public data were reprocessed by TCRdb itself: fastp quality trimming at Q25, MiXCR clonotype calling, in-frame beta chains only. Rows with one shared CDR3 protein collapse into an entry with the most common genes and DNA. This sample holds 85,000 to 130,000 distinct CDR3 sequences; 12% were observed only once. Clones ranked in the top ten supply 25% to 35% of the sample. What was sequenced was PBMCs or a T cell subset sorted from them (not recorded which). These receptor sequences come from an adult woman who had mild COVID-19 (a few samples of this study predate the infection). The sample titles of this study are shuffled in the database, so cell type and time point are left out; the donor was told from shared clones.

The J gene is TRBJ1-5, the V gene TRBV19, with TRBD1 matching 8 bases. Germline CDR1 and CDR2: LNHDA and SQIVND (reference sequence). The trim removed 3 bases at V and 4 bases at J, leaving 2 bases unmatched. The CDR3 contains 14 residues. CDR3 loop: CASSIWTGNQPQHF. The DNA for the CDR3 is TGTGCCAGTAGTATTTGGACAGGGAATCAGCCCCAGCATTTT.

The sample holds many counts of this clonotype. The chain is built from TRBV20-1 and TRBJ2-4, with unresolved D. V was pared by 5 bases and J by 1 base, with 12 bases between. CDR1 is DFQATT, CDR2 SNEGSKA, per germline (reference sequence). The CDR3 totals 14 residues. The chain's CDR3 is CSASVLRAKNIQYF. The CDR3 DNA reads TGCAGTGCTTCTGTATTACGGGCCAAAAACATTCAGTACTTC.

This clonotype was counted a few times. The CDR3 loop is CASSAGTENYGYTF. CDR3 nucleotide sequence: TGCGCCAGCAGCGCCGGGACAGAGAACTATGGCTACACCTTC. The chain combines TRBV5-1 with TRBJ1-2; TRBD1 matches at 7 bases. CDR3 length: 14 amino acids. The J segment lost 2 bases and the V segment lost 4 bases, leaving 5 bases of the junction unmatched. Germline V gene data show CDR1 as SGHRS and CDR2 as YFSETQ.

This rearrangement joins TRBV5-1 to TRBJ2-3; the match to TRBD2 covers 10 bases. Germline V gene data show CDR1 as SGHRS and CDR2 as YFSETQ. Losses at the gene ends were 0 bases for V and 2 bases for J; bases not matched to a gene: 6. The CDR3 is 17 amino acids. The CDR3 coding sequence is TGCGCCAGCAGCTTGGCGTCTAGCGGGAGCCCCACAGATACGCAGTATTTT. Protein: CASSLASSGSPTDTQYF. The full variable domain, in which reference TRBV5-1 and TRBJ2-3 provide the parts outside the CDR3, is KAGVTQTPRYLIKTRGQQVTLSCSPISGHRSVSWYQQTPGQGLQFLFEYFSETQRNKGNFPGRFSGRQFSNSRSEMNVSTLELGDSALYLCASSLASSGSPTDTQYFGPGTRLTVL.

Only a few counts were recorded for this clonotype. The chain couples TRBV4-2 to TRBJ2-1; D uncertain. Germline values: CDR1 LGHNA, CDR2 YNFKEQ. The V gene lost 0 bases and the J gene lost 0 bases, with 9 bases spanning the gap. The CDR3 loop spans 16 amino acids. The chain's CDR3 is CASSQDVGSSYNEQFF. Here the CDR3 DNA reads TGTGCCAGCAGCCAAGATGTGGGAAGCTCCTACAATGAGCAGTTCTTC.

The chain employs TRBV5-1 and TRBJ2-7, with D perhaps matching TRBD2 (6 bases). V dropped 5 bases and J dropped 6 bases, with 18 bases sitting between them. The CDR3 is made up of 14 amino acids. Per the germline V gene, CDR1 is SGHRS and CDR2 is YFSETQ. CDR3 amino acids: CASRLSGPGGEQYF. The CDR3 coding sequence is TGCGCCAGCAGACTTAGCGGACCCGGGGGCGAGCAGTACTTC.

This clonotype has a handful of counts. This rearrangement joins TRBV11-2 to TRBJ2-1; D is unresolved. V lost 5 bases and J lost 3, with 20 bases in between. Germline CDR1 is SGHAT and CDR2 is FQNNGV. This CDR3 comprises 17 residues. The CDR3 region is CASSPRVHFPYYNEQFF. The CDR3 DNA reads TGTGCCAGCAGCCCAAGAGTACACTTCCCGTACTACAATGAGCAGTTCTTC.

This clonotype was seen a handful of times. The chain joins TRBV12-3 or TRBV12-4 to TRBJ2-3; D perhaps matches TRBD2 (6 bases). The CDR3 has 16 amino acids. Trimming stripped 1 base from V and 0 bases from J, with 11 bases between. The CDR3: CASSLVAESSTDTQYF. CDR3 coding DNA: TGTGCCAGCAGTTTAGTAGCGGAATCTAGCACAGATACGCAGTATTTT.

There are a few counts of this clonotype. The chain recombines TRBV7-9 with TRBJ1-5; TRBD1 matches at 7 bases. V shed 4 bases and J 0 bases; nucleotides not matched to a gene: 3. Germline V gene data show CDR1 as SEHNR and CDR2 as FQNEAQ (reference sequence). This CDR3 contains 15 residues. The CDR3 protein is CASSSGTASNQPQHF. The CDR3 nucleotides are TGTGCCAGCAGCTCGGGGACAGCTAGCAATCAGCCCCAGCATTTT.

This chain connects TRBV19 to TRBJ1-4; D call uncertain. CDR3 size: 15 residues. Germline lookup yields CDR1 LNHDA and CDR2 SQIVND (reference sequence). Between the trimmed V and J ends, which lost 7 bases and 6 bases, there was a span of 18 bases. The CDR3 nucleotides are TGTGCCAGTACGCCCAACGGACCCTTATATGAAAAACTGTTTTTT. This encodes CASTPNGPLYEKLFF. The full variable domain, with the rest looked up from reference TRBV19 and TRBJ1-4, is DGGITQSPKYLFRKEGQNVTLSCEQNLNHDAMYWYRQDPGQGLRLIYYSQIVNDFQKGDIAEGYSVSREKKESFPLTVTSAQKNPTAFYLCASTPNGPLYEKLFFGSGTQLSVL.

This clonotype occurred a few times. J is TRBJ2-1 and V is TRBV6-6; 13 bases are shared with TRBD2. The CDR3 totals 18 residues. The ends lost 0 bases at V and 4 bases at J; junction bases unmatched: 6. Germline assignment: CDR1 MNHNY and CDR2 SVGAGI (reference sequence). As DNA, the CDR3 is TGTGCCAGCAGTTACTCAACCCTGGGACTAGCGGGGTACAATGAGCAGTTCTTC. It is translated as CASSYSTLGLAGYNEQFF.

This clonotype has a handful of counts. Here the CDR3 DNA reads TGTGCCAGCCGAATAGCGGGAGGTACTAGCACAGATACGCAGTATTTT. It specifies CASRIAGGTSTDTQYF. The V call is TRBV28, the J call TRBJ2-3, with 10 bases matching TRBD2. With V trimmed by 8 bases and J by 0 bases, 8 bases remained unmatched. The CDR3 has 16 residues. CDR1 MDHEN and CDR2 SYDVKM come from the germline V gene.

This clonotype has a handful of counts. The chain recombines TRBV11-2 with TRBJ2-1, with unresolved D. V was pared by 5 bases and J by 9 bases, with 14 bases between. The CDR3 runs to 13 residues. Germline V CDR1 and CDR2: SGHAT, FQNNGV. In DNA form, the CDR3 reads TGTGCCAGCAGCGTCCCTAGGGTCCCTGAGCAGTTCTTC. As protein: CASSVPRVPEQFF.

This chain links TRBV7-2 with TRBJ2-7, with D possibly being TRBD2 (7 bases). The V end was cut by 1 base, the J end by 4 bases, with 23 bases between. The CDR3 extends over 18 amino acids. CDR1 and CDR2 (germline): SGHTA, FQGNSA. The CDR3 DNA follows: TGTGCCAGCAGCTTAGATCGAGAGGGGGGAGGGACGGTGTACGAGCAGTACTTC. This encodes CASSLDREGGGTVYEQYF.

CDR3 residues: CASSLDRLNTEAFF. The CDR3, as DNA: TGTGCCAGCAGCTTAGATCGTTTGAACACTGAAGCTTTCTTT. The chain recombines TRBV7-6 with TRBJ1-1; no definite D call. V was pared by 1 base and J by 0 bases, with 6 bases between. The CDR3 covers 14 residues. CDR1 is SGHVS and CDR2 is FNYEAQ in the germline V gene.